The 19 T cell receptor beta chains in this list originate from one sample, sequenced in a study of CD8 T cells in Susac syndrome. A quantity of about 0.45 to 1 ug RNA underwent reverse transcription using random hexamers. Using its own MiXCR run on the immunoSEQ multiplex PCR reads, TCRdb lists one record per CDR3 protein. The sample lists fewer than 150,000 distinct CDR3 sequences; 90% to 95% were seen once. Sequencing used CD4+ T cells from PBMCs. The receptors derive from a human donor in good health.

J is TRBJ1-5 and V is TRBV7-2; no firm D call. This CDR3 comprises 14 residues. V gave up 1 base and J gave up 2 bases, with 6 bases separating them. The V gene's germline CDR1 is SGHTA and CDR2 FQGNSA. The CDR3 bases are TGTGCCAGCAGCTTAGACATAGGCAATCAGCCCCAGCATTTT. Its protein is CASSLDIGNQPQHF.

The CDR3 DNA is TGTGCCAGCAGCTTAGACAGGGGCAATGAGCAGTTCTTC. Translated: CASSLDRGNEQFF. V usage is TRBV13 and J usage is TRBJ2-1; 7 nucleotides line up with TRBD1. The germline gives CDR1 PRHDT, CDR2 FYEKMQ (reference sequence). The CDR3 totals 13 residues. With 1 base clipped from V and 6 bases from J, the junction kept 0 bases outside the gene matches.

The chain is built from TRBV25-1 and TRBJ1-1; TRBD1 might be the D (5 bases). With 2 bases removed from V and 1 base from J, the gap between germline ends came to 20 bases. This CDR3 spans 18 amino acids. CDR1 is MGHDK, CDR2 SYGVNS, per germline. CDR3: CASSEQYGAPGRNTEAFF. CDR3 nucleotide sequence: TGTGCCAGCAGTGAACAATACGGGGCGCCGGGAAGGAACACTGAAGCTTTCTTT. Supplemented by reference TRBV25-1 and TRBJ1-1, the full variable domain reads EADIYQTPRYLVIGTGKKITLECSQTMGHDKMYWYQQDPGMELHLIHYSYGVNSTEKGDLSSESTVSRIRTEHFPLTLESARPSHTSQYLCASSEQYGAPGRNTEAFFGQGTRLTVV.

This rearrangement joins TRBV29-1 to TRBJ2-7; unclear D gene. CDR1 is SQVTM, CDR2 ANQGSEA, per germline. The CDR3 extends over 13 amino acids. The germline V and J ends were trimmed by 4 bases and 3 bases, with 13 bases remaining between them. CDR3 nucleotides: TGCAGCGTTGGGCCGCAGGAAGGCTACGAGCAGTACTTC. This gives the protein CSVGPQEGYEQYF.

This chain uses TRBV5-1 with TRBJ2-7, with D maybe TRBD1 (5 bases). Germline V CDR1 and CDR2: SGHRS, YFSETQ. CDR3 size: 15 residues. V shed 0 bases and J shed 4 bases, with 14 bases lying between them. CDR3 amino acids: CASSLDPGNSYEQYF. DNA of the CDR3: TGCGCCAGCAGCTTGGATCCAGGGAATTCTTACGAGCAGTACTTC.

The chain recombines TRBV5-1 with TRBJ2-7; 7 nucleotides line up with TRBD2. The germline gives CDR1 SGHRS, CDR2 YFSETQ. This CDR3 spans 15 amino acids. With V trimmed by 3 bases and J by 2 bases, 8 bases remained unmatched. The CDR3 DNA reads as TGCGCCAGCAGCTATGAGGCGGGAGCCACCTACGAGCAGTACTTC. Translation gives CASSYEAGATYEQYF.

V is TRBV5-6 and J is TRBJ2-7, with a tentative D call TRBD2 (6 bases). Trimming shortened V by 3 bases and J by 5 bases, and 15 bases separated the two germline ends. This CDR3 has 14 amino acids. CDR1 and CDR2 from the germline V gene are SGHDT and YYEEEE. CDR3 loop: CASSWRDGHDEQYF. The CDR3 region has the DNA TGTGCCAGCAGCTGGAGGGACGGGCACGACGAGCAGTACTTC.

V and J are TRBV28 and TRBJ2-7; either TRBD1 or TRBD2 may supply D (7 bases each). The CDR3 covers 14 residues. The germline CDR1 and CDR2 sequences are MDHEN and SYDVKM. V was clipped by 3 bases and J by 9 bases, with 18 bases between them. CDR3 nucleotides: TGTGCCAGCAGTTTTTTGCTGACAGGGAGGGGGCAGTACTTC. Amino acid sequence: CASSFLLTGRGQYF.

V and J are TRBV3-1 and TRBJ2-2; D gene unclear. The V end lost 1 base, the J end lost 5 bases, and 11 bases lay between the germline ends. The CDR3 sequence is 15 residues long. Germline CDR1 and CDR2: LGHDT and YNNKEL (reference sequence). CDR3 DNA sequence: TGTGCCAGCAGCCAAGGGATGGGTCGTACCGGGGAGCTGTTTTTT. Translated: CASSQGMGRTGELFF.

V gene TRBV3-1 combines with J gene TRBJ2-1; a possible D gene is TRBD1 (6 bases). This CDR3 contains 16 residues. CDR1 and CDR2 from the germline V gene are LGHDT and YNNKEL (reference sequence). Deletions cut 4 bases from V and 0 bases from J, with 13 bases between. CDR3 DNA sequence: TGTGCCAGCAGCCTCCGACAGGACTTCTCCTACAATGAGCAGTTCTTC. Translating gives CASSLRQDFSYNEQFF.

This chain joins TRBV28 and TRBJ2-7; the D call may be TRBD1 or TRBD2 (5 bases each). V shed 4 bases and J shed 2 bases, with 12 bases lying between them. This CDR3 region has 14 residues. Germline V gives CDR1 MDHEN, CDR2 SYDVKM. As DNA, the CDR3 is TGTGCCAGCAGTTCCGGGACCGTCCCCTACGAGCAGTACTTC. Encoded protein: CASSSGTVPYEQYF.

This rearrangement joins TRBV20-1 to TRBJ2-7; 7 bases are a match to TRBD1. The CDR3 length is 14 residues. With V trimmed by 5 bases and J by 5 bases, 12 bases remained unmatched. Germline-derived CDR1 and CDR2 are DFQATT and SNEGSKA (reference sequence). CDR3 loop: CSAPQQGIQDEQYF. Written as DNA, the CDR3 is TGCAGTGCTCCTCAACAGGGGATTCAAGACGAGCAGTACTTC.

J is TRBJ2-2 and V is TRBV6-5; 9 bases are shared with TRBD2. The germline V gene has CDR1 MNHEY and CDR2 SVGAGI. CDR3 length: 17 residues. After removal of 0 bases from V and 6 bases from J, the junction contained 8 bases not matched to a gene. This CDR3 reads CASSYSSLAGGSGELFF. Written as DNA, the CDR3 is TGTGCCAGCAGTTACTCGTCCCTGGCGGGAGGGTCCGGGGAGCTGTTTTTT.

In DNA form, the CDR3 reads TGTGCCAGCATCAGACTAGACGGGACCTACGAGCAGTACTTC. It is translated as CASIRLDGTYEQYF. This chain joins TRBV21-1 and TRBJ2-7; TRBD2 is the table's D call, not checked against the DNA. TRBV21-1 is listed as a pseudogene. This CDR3 is 14 amino acids long.

This clonotype has a single count. This chain uses TRBV7-2 with TRBJ1-2; the D gene is possibly TRBD1 (5 bases). CDR3 size: 12 residues. Trimming pared 7 bases from V and 4 bases from J, leaving 10 bases between. CDR1 is SGHTA and CDR2 is FQGNSA in the germline V gene. The CDR3 DNA reads as TGTGCCAGCACCTCCGGGGCCTATGGCTACACCTTC. Its protein product is CASTSGAYGYTF.

This chain connects TRBV6-1 to TRBJ1-4; TRBD1 might be the D (5 bases). Germline-derived CDR1 and CDR2 are MNHNS and SASEGT. Trimming removed 8 bases at V and 3 bases at J, with 13 bases between. The CDR3 totals 14 residues. CDR3 coding DNA: TGTGCCAGCGGACGACAGACGTCTAATGAAAAACTGTTTTTT. Translating it yields CASGRQTSNEKLFF.

The chain recombines TRBV7-9 with TRBJ2-7; D is undetermined. This CDR3 has 14 amino acids. The germline gives CDR1 SEHNR, CDR2 FQNEAQ (reference sequence). The V end was cut by 5 bases, the J end by 6 bases, with 17 bases between. This chain's CDR3 is CASSPTGLLREQYF. As DNA, the CDR3 is TGTGCCAGCAGCCCTACGGGTCTCCTCCGCGAGCAGTACTTC.

V gene TRBV2 combines with J gene TRBJ2-7; maybe TRBD2 (5 bases). Between the trimmed V and J ends, which lost 6 bases and 3 bases, there was a span of 12 bases. The CDR3 runs 13 residues. CDR1 SNHLY and CDR2 FYNNEI come from the germline V gene. The CDR3 loop reads CASSESGNYEQYF. CDR3 bases: TGTGCCAGCAGCGAGTCGGGGAACTACGAGCAGTACTTC.

The DNA of the CDR3 is TGTGCCAGCAGCCAGGGGGGCGGATTAGTCGGAAACACCATATATTTT. Translating gives CASSQGGGLVGNTIYF. The chain uses TRBV3-1 and TRBJ1-3; D is perhaps TRBD1 (6 bases). With 3 bases removed from V and 4 bases from J, the gap between germline ends came to 16 bases. In germline, CDR1 is LGHDT, CDR2 YNNKEL (reference sequence). This CDR3 is built from 16 residues. The full variable domain, in which reference TRBV3-1 and TRBJ1-3 provide the parts outside the CDR3, is DTAVSQTPKYLVTQMGNDKSIKCEQNLGHDTMYWYKQDSKKFLKIMFSYNNKELIINETVPNRFSPKSPDKAHLNLHINSLELGDSAVYFCASSQGGGLVGNTIYFGEGSWLTVV.